Shown below are 15 T cell receptor beta chains from a single sample sequenced in a study of T cells after yellow fever vaccination. In TCRdb, the 5' RACE reads were re-called with MiXCR into one record per CDR3 protein. The data hold approximately 250,000 distinct CDR3 sequences, with approximately 6.3% observed a single time. The sequences come from CD4+ T cells sorted from PBMCs, collected on the day of the yellow fever booster vaccination. These receptor sequences come from a man aged 25-45 years who received the YFV17D yellow fever vaccine.

CDR3 sequence reads: CASRPVRGLDEQYF. CDR3 DNA: TGTGCCAGCAGGCCAGTGAGGGGCTTGGACGAGCAGTACTTC. The rearrangement uses TRBV28 and TRBJ2-7, with D perhaps TRBD1 or TRBD2 (5 bases each). Germline assignment: CDR1 MDHEN and CDR2 SYDVKM. V was shortened by 6 bases and J by 5 bases, with 17 bases between the two germline ends. The length of the CDR3 is 14 residues.

V usage is TRBV5-1 and J usage is TRBJ1-4; 8 nucleotides align to TRBD1. The CDR3 spans 17 residues. Germline trimming cut 0 bases from V and 1 base from J; bases unmatched to any gene: 5. Germline-derived CDR1 and CDR2 are SGHRS and YFSETQ. Here the CDR3 reads CASSLGGQGITNEKLFF. CDR3 DNA: TGCGCCAGCAGCTTGGGAGGACAGGGCATAACTAATGAAAAACTGTTTTTT.

The V call is TRBV5-6, the J call TRBJ2-1; 11 bases match TRBD2. This CDR3 region has 16 residues. Germline CDR1 SGHDT, CDR2 YYEEEE. The V and J ends lost 4 bases and 9 bases, in that order; junction bases with no gene match: 12. The CDR3, as DNA: TGTGCCAGCAGCCTCGTGACTAGCGGGACGGTGGGTGAGCAGTTCTTC. Amino acids: CASSLVTSGTVGEQFF.

This clonotype occurred a few times. The V and J genes are TRBV2 and TRBJ1-1; D is unclear. V was pared by 6 bases and J by 1 base, with 9 bases between. The CDR3 is 13 amino acids. Germline lookup yields CDR1 SNHLY and CDR2 FYNNEI. CDR3 bases: TGTGCCAGCAGGGTCCTGGCGAACACTGAAGCTTTCTTT. This encodes CASRVLANTEAFF.

This clonotype has at least ten counts. The chain employs TRBV20-1 and TRBJ2-3, with D possibly being TRBD2 (6 bases). The CDR3 runs 17 residues. Per germline, CDR1 DFQATT and CDR2 SNEGSKA (reference sequence). Between the trimmed V and J ends, which lost 3 bases and 0 bases, there was a span of 19 bases. The CDR3 here is CSASTSSAGSSTDTQYF. The CDR3 DNA reads as TGCAGTGCTAGTACTTCTTCGGCGGGGTCTAGCACAGATACGCAGTATTTT.

This chain uses TRBV20-1 with TRBJ2-1; the D is unclear. Trimming cost V 0 bases and J 9 bases, with 12 bases left between them. This CDR3 is built from 13 residues. From germline, CDR1 is DFQATT and CDR2 SNEGSKA (reference sequence). CDR3 region: CSARDPLMGEQFF. The DNA for the CDR3 is TGCAGTGCTAGAGACCCGCTTATGGGTGAGCAGTTCTTC.

This clonotype occurred a few times. CDR3 residues: CASSLGGDGYTF. The CDR3 DNA is TGTGCCAGCAGCTTGGGTGGGGATGGCTACACCTTC. The chain has TRBV5-4 and TRBJ1-2; D uncertain. There are 12 residues in the CDR3. Trimming pared 0 bases from V and 6 bases from J, leaving 6 bases between. Germline CDR1 and CDR2: SGHNT and YYREEE (reference sequence).

In this sample, this clonotype turned up many times. The chain couples TRBV5-1 to TRBJ2-3; D might be TRBD2 (6 bases). The V end lost 4 bases, the J end lost 6 bases, and 12 bases lay between the germline ends. The CDR3 covers 13 residues. CDR1 and CDR2 from the germline V gene are SGHRS and YFSETQ. As DNA, the CDR3 is TGCGCCAGCAGCCCGGGACTCCTCGATACGCAGTATTTT. It is translated as CASSPGLLDTQYF.

This clonotype was found many times. This sequence joins TRBV20-1 and TRBJ2-3, with 8 bases lining up with TRBD2. CDR3 length: 15 residues. The germline V gene encodes CDR1 DFQATT and CDR2 SNEGSKA (reference sequence). Germline trimming cut 1 base from V and 4 bases from J; bases unmatched to any gene: 7. The CDR3 DNA follows: TGCAGTGCTAGAGTCCGGGAGGGCCCCGCAGATACGCAGTATTTT. As protein: CSARVREGPADTQYF.

This clonotype showed up just a few times. The chain couples TRBV19 to TRBJ2-3, with 9 positions matching TRBD2. This CDR3 region has 13 residues. V shed 6 bases and J 6 bases; nucleotides not matched to a gene: 4. Germline assignment: CDR1 LNHDA and CDR2 SQIVND (reference sequence). The CDR3, as DNA: TGTGCCAGTAGCCTAGCGGGGAAGGATACGCAGTATTTT. Its protein product is CASSLAGKDTQYF.

The chain links TRBV27 to TRBJ2-3; D is unresolved. CDR3 size: 12 residues. CDR1 MNHEY and CDR2 SMNVEV come from the germline V gene (reference sequence). V lost 7 bases and J 6 bases, leaving 11 bases between the germline ends. The CDR3 region has the DNA TGTGCCAGCAAGACGTTGGGGGATACGCAGTATTTT. Translation gives CASKTLGDTQYF.

This clonotype occurred a few times. The chain joins TRBV7-6 to TRBJ2-4; 9 bases are shared with TRBD2. Germline lookup yields CDR1 SGHVS and CDR2 FNYEAQ. J lost 1 base, V lost 4 bases, and 11 bases had no gene match. The CDR3 spans 18 residues. The DNA for the CDR3 is TGTGCCAGCAGCTCGGGGGACATAGCGGGAGTCGCCAAAAACATTCAGTACTTC. It specifies CASSSGDIAGVAKNIQYF.

In DNA form, the CDR3 reads TGTGCCAGCAGTGGGCATAGAGGGAGGACGAACACCGGGGAGCTGTTTTTT. Protein sequence: CASSGHRGRTNTGELFF. The J gene is TRBJ2-2, the V gene TRBV6-2 or TRBV6-3, with D perhaps matching TRBD2 (6 bases). The CDR3 sequence is 17 residues long. Between the trimmed V and J ends, which lost 5 bases and 0 bases, there was a span of 16 bases. Per germline, CDR1 MNHEY and CDR2 SVGEGT.

This rearrangement joins TRBV5-1 to TRBJ2-3; 15 bases fit TRBD2. CDR3 length: 18 amino acids. V shed 4 bases, J shed 2 bases, and the junction held 8 bases outside the gene matches. Germline CDR1 SGHRS, CDR2 YFSETQ. The CDR3, as DNA: TGCGCCAGCAGCCGCCCGGGACTAGCGGGAGGAGTCACAGATACGCAGTATTTT. Translation gives CASSRPGLAGGVTDTQYF.

This clonotype was counted between two and nine times. This sequence joins TRBV12-3 or TRBV12-4 and TRBJ2-3, with D tentatively TRBD2 (5 bases). This CDR3 is built from 13 residues. Trimming stripped 6 bases from V and 9 bases from J, with 16 bases between. CDR3 amino acids: CASSKMRDGTQYF. The CDR3 coding sequence is TGTGCCAGCAGCAAAATGAGGGATGGGACGCAGTATTTT.